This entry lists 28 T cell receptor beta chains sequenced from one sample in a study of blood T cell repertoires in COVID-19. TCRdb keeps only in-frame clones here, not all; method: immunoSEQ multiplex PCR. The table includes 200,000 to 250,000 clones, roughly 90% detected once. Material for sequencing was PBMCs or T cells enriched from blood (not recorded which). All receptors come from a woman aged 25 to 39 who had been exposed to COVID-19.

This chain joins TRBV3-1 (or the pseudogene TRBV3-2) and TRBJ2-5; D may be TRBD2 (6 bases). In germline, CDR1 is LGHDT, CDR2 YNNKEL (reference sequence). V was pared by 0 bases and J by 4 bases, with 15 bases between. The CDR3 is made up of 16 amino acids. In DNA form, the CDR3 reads TGTGCCAGCAGCCAAGAAAGGGGTGCGGGACTAGAGACCCAGTACTTC. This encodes CASSQERGAGLETQYF.

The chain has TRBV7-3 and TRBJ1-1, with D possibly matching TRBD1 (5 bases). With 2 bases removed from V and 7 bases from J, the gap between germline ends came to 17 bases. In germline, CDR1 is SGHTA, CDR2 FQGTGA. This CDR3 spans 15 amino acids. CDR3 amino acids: CASSLAGHRGGEAFF. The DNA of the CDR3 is TGTGCCAGCAGCTTAGCAGGCCATCGGGGGGGTGAAGCTTTCTTT.

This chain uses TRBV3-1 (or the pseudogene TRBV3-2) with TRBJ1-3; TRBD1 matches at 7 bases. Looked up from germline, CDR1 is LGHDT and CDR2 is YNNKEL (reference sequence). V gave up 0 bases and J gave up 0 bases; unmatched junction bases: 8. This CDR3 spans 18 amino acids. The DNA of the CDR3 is TGTGCCAGCAGCCAAGATAGCCCCGGACAGGTCTCTGGAAACACCATATATTTT. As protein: CASSQDSPGQVSGNTIYF.

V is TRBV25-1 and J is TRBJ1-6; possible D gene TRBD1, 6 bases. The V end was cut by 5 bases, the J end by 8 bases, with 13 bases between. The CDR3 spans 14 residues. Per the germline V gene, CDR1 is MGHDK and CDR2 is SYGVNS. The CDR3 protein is CASSLGAGDSPLHF. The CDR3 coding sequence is TGTGCCAGCAGTCTCGGAGCAGGGGATTCACCCCTCCACTTT.

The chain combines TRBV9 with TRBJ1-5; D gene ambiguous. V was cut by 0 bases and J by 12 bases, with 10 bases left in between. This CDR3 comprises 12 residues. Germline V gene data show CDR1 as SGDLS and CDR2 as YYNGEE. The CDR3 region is CASSVGPVVQHF. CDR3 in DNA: TGTGCCAGCAGCGTAGGCCCGGTCGTCCAGCATTTT.

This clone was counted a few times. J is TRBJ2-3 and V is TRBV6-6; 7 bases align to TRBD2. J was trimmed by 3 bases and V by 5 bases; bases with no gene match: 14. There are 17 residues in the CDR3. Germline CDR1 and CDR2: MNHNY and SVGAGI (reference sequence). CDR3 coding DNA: TGTGCCAGCAGTCAGTGGTTTGCAGCGGGGTCGACAGATACGCAGTATTTT. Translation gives CASSQWFAAGSTDTQYF.

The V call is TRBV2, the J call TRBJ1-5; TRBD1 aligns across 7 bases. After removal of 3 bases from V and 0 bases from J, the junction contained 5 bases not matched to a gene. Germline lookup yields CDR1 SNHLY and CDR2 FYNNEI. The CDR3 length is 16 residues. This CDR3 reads CASSDNDRASNQPQHF. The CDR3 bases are TGTGCCAGCAGTGATAACGACAGGGCTAGCAATCAGCCCCAGCATTTT.

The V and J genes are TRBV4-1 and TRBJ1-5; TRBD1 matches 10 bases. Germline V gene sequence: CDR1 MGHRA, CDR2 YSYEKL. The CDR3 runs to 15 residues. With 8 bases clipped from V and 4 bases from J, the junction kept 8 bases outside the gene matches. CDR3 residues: CASRLRDRGNQPQHF. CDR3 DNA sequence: TGCGCCAGCCGACTCCGGGACAGGGGAAATCAGCCCCAGCATTTT.

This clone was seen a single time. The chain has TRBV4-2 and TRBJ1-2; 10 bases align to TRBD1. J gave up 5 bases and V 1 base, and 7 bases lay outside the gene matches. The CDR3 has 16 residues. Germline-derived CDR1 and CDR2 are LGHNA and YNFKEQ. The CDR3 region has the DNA TGTGCCAGCAGCCAAGGGGACAGGGGCTTGGGGTATGGCTACACCTTC. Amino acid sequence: CASSQGDRGLGYGYTF.

The CDR3, as DNA: TGCGCCAGCAGCCCTAGACTAGCGGGGGAGCAGGGTACCTACGAGCAGTACTTC. Encoded protein: CASSPRLAGEQGTYEQYF. The V call is TRBV5-1, the J call TRBJ2-7; 12 bases are a match to TRBD2. Germline CDR1 and CDR2: SGHRS and YFSETQ. V dropped 4 bases and J dropped 2; count of bases not matched to a gene: 13. The CDR3 is made up of 18 amino acids.

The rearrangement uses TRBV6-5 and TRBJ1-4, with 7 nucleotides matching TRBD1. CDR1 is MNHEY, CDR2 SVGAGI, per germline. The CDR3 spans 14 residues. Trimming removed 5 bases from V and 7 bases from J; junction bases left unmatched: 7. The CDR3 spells CASSPDRVGEKLFF. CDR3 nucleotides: TGTGCCAGCAGTCCAGACAGGGTTGGTGAAAAACTGTTTTTT.

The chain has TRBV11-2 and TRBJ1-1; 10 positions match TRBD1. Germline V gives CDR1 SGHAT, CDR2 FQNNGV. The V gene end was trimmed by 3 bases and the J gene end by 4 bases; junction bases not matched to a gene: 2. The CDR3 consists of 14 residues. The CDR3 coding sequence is TGTGCCAGCAGCTTTAGACAGGGGGCCACTGAAGCTTTCTTT. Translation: CASSFRQGATEAFF. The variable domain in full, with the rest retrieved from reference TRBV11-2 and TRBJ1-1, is EAGVAQSPRYKIIEKRQSVAFWCNPISGHATLYWYQQILGQGPKLLIQFQNNGVVDDSQLPKDRFSAERLKGVDSTLKIQPAKLEDSAVYLCASSFRQGATEAFFGQGTRLTVV.

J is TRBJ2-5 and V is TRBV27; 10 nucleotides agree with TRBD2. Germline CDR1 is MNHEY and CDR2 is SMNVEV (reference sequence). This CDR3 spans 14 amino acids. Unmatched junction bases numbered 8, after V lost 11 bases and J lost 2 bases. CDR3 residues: CASRIAGGQETQYF. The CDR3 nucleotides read TGTGCCTCGCGGATAGCGGGGGGACAAGAGACCCAGTACTTC.

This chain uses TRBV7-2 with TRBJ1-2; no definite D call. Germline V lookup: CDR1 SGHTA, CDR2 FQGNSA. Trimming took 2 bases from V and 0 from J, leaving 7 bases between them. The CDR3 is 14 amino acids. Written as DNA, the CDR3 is TGTGCCAGCAGCTTATTCCGGGCTAACTATGGCTACACCTTC. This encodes CASSLFRANYGYTF.

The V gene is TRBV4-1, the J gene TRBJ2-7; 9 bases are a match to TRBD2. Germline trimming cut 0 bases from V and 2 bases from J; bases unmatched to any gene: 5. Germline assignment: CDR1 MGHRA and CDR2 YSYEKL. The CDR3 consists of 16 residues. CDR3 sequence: CASSQDAGGTPYEQYF. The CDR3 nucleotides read TGCGCCAGCAGCCAAGATGCGGGGGGGACCCCCTACGAGCAGTACTTC.

This chain's CDR3 is CASGLVYSEKLFF. CDR3 nucleotides: TGTGCTAGTGGTTTGGTCTACAGTGAAAAACTGTTTTTT. V is TRBV12-5 and J is TRBJ1-4; D is uncertain. V was pared by 0 bases and J by 7 bases, with 6 bases between. The germline V gene has CDR1 LGHNT and CDR2 FRNRAP. The CDR3 is 13 amino acids.

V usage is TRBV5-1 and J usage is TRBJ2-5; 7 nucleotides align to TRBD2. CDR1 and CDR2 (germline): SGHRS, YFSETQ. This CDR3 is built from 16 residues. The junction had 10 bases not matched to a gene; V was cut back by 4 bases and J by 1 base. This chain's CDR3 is CASSRAGLGSQETQYF. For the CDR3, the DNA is TGCGCCAGCAGCCGCGCTGGACTAGGGTCCCAAGAGACCCAGTACTTC.

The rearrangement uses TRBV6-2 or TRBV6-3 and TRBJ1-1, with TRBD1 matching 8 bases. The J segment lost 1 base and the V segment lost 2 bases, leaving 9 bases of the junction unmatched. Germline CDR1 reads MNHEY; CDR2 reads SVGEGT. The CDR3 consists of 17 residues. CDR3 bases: TGTGCCAGCAGTTACGGGGGCCGAGGGACAGGGAACACTGAAGCTTTCTTT. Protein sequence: CASSYGGRGTGNTEAFF.

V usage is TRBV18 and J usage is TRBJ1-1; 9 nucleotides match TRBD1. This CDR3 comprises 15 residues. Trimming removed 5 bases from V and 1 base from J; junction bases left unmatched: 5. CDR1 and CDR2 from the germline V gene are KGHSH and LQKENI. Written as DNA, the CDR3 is TGTGCCAGCTCATTACGACAGGGGGAGAACACTGAAGCTTTCTTT. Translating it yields CASSLRQGENTEAFF.

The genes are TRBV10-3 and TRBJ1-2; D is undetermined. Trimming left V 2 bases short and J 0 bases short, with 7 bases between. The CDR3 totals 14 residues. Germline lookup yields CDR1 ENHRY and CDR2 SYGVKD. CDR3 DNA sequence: TGTGCCATCAGTGAGAGGACTTCTAACTATGGCTACACCTTC. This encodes CAISERTSNYGYTF.

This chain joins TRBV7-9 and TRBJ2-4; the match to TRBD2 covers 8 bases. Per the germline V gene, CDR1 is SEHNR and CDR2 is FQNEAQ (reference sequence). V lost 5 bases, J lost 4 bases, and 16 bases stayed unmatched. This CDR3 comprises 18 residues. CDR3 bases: TGTGCCAGCAGCCTGCCCTCGATAGGAGCGGGGGAGAAAAACATTCAGTACTTC. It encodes CASSLPSIGAGEKNIQYF.

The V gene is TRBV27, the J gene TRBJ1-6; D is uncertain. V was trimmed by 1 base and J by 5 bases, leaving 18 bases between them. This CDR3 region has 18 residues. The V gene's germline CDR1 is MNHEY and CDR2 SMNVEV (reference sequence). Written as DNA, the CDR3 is TGTGCCAGCAGTTTATATCCGCCGCGGGTCGGGGATAATTCACCCCTCCACTTT. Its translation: CASSLYPPRVGDNSPLHF.

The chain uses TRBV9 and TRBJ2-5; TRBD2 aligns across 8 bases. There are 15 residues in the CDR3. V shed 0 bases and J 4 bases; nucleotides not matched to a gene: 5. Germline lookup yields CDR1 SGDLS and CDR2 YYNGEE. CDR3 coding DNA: TGTGCCAGCAGCGTAGGAGCGGGGGCGGGAGAGACCCAGTACTTC. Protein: CASSVGAGAGETQYF.

The CDR3 protein is CSVDPRPGYNEQFF. The CDR3 nucleotides read TGCAGCGTTGACCCCCGTCCGGGATACAATGAGCAGTTCTTC. J is TRBJ2-1 and V is TRBV29-1, with D possibly matching TRBD2 (5 bases). The CDR3 spans 14 residues. The V end was cut by 3 bases, the J end by 4 bases, with 13 bases between. CDR1 is SQVTM, CDR2 ANQGSEA, per germline.

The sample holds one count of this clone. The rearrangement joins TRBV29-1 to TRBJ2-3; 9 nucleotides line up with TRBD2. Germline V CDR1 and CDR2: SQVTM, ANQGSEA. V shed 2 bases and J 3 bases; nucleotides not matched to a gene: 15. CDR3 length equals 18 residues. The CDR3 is CSVEWPPGSGGGTDTQYF. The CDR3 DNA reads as TGCAGCGTTGAATGGCCCCCGGGTAGCGGGGGCGGGACAGATACGCAGTATTTT.

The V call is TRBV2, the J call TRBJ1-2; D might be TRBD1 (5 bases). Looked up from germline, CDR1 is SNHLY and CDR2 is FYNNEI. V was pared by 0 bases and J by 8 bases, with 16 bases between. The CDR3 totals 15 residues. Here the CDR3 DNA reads TGTGCCAGCAGTGAAGCTAGGGCGTACGGGGGAGGCTACACCTTC. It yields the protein CASSEARAYGGGYTF.

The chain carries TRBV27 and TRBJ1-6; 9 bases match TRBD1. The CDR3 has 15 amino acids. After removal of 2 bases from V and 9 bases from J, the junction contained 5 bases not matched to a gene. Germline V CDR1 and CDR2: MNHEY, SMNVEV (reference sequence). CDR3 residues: CASSLVGTGISPLHF. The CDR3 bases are TGTGCCAGCAGTTTAGTGGGGACAGGGATTTCACCCCTCCACTTT.

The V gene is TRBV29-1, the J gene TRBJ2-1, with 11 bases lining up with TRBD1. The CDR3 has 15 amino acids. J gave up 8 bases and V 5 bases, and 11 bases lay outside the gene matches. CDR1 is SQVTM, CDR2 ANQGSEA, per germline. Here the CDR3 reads CSVRDRGISRDEQFF. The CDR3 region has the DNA TGCAGCGTTCGGGACAGGGGGATTTCTAGGGATGAGCAGTTCTTC.